What follows are 29 T cell receptor beta chains derived from one specimen sequenced in a study of T cells in women clearing cervical HPV infection. Here immunoSEQ multiplex PCR was the method, and the copy in TCRdb shows in-frame clones only, minus some. In total, the table holds about 48,000 clones. The specimen sequenced was blood buffy coat. These receptor sequences come from a woman between 18 and 70 years old with a cervical HPV16 infection that either progressed to CIN3+ or cleared (not recorded which).

Comments on this clone: The read ends 3 residues before the CDR3 terminus; that terminus is restored from the germline J gene. The genes are TRBV2 and TRBJ1-2; 10 bases line up with TRBD1. The junction had 12 bases not matched to a gene; V was cut back by 7 bases and J by 4 bases. There are 16 residues in the CDR3. Germline V lookup: CDR1 SNHLY, CDR2 FYNNEI. The covered CDR3 bases are TGTGCCAGCACCCCAAGTGGACAGGGGGTAGGCTATGGC. Encoded protein: CASTPSGQGVGYG. In full, the CDR3 reads CASTPSGQGVGYGYTF.

Comments on this clone: The CDR3 goes on 3 residues after the read ends, and that part is filled in from the germline J gene. The chain employs TRBV6-4 and TRBJ2-5; D is unresolved. Between the trimmed V and J ends, which lost 8 bases and 1 base, there was a span of 11 bases. Germline CDR1 MRHNA, CDR2 SNTAGT. This CDR3 has 13 amino acids. CDR3 loop: CASSRGLQETQYF. The CDR3 bases that were read are TGTGCCAGCTCCAGAGGTCTCCAAGAGACC.

Remarks on this clone: The read comes to an end 3 residues before the CDR3 does, leaving the germline J gene to fill in the end. The chain is built from TRBV7-2 and TRBJ1-2, with 7 bases matching TRBD1. Looked up from germline, CDR1 is SGHTA and CDR2 is FQGNSA. The V segment lost 3 bases and the J segment 3 bases; nucleotides outside the gene matches: 4. The CDR3 extends over 14 amino acids. The CDR3 is CASSLNRGHYGYTF. The DNA read from the CDR3 is TGTGCCAGCAGCTTGAATAGGGGGCACTATGGC.

As regards this clone: With the read ending 3 residues before the CDR3 end, the germline J gene is used to fill in that end. The chain combines TRBV30 with TRBJ1-5, with D unresolved. The CDR3 runs 16 residues. Trimming left V 0 bases short and J 0 bases short, with 12 bases between. Germline V gene lookup returns CDR1 GTSNPN and CDR2 SVGIG (reference sequence). CDR3 sequence: CAWSVGVDYSNQPQHF. The part of the CDR3 DNA that was read is TGTGCCTGGAGTGTCGGGGTTGATTATAGCAATCAGCCC.

Of note for this clone: The sequenced fragment ends 3 residues before the CDR3 boundary, so the rest is inferred from the germline J gene. The chain links TRBV20-1 to TRBJ2-3; TRBD2 matches 8 bases. The CDR3 runs to 14 residues. CDR1 is DFQATT and CDR2 is SNEGSKA in the germline V gene (reference sequence). V lost 4 bases and J lost 4; bases outside the gene matches: 7. This chain's CDR3 is CSAKIAGSADTQYF. The sequenced part of the CDR3 DNA is TGCAGTGCTAAAATAGCGGGATCGGCAGATACG.

Concerning this clone: The read terminates 3 residues before the CDR3 end, so the remaining end is supplied by the germline J gene. The chain employs TRBV20-1 and TRBJ1-2, with D maybe TRBD1 (6 bases). Germline CDR1 and CDR2: DFQATT and SNEGSKA (reference sequence). The CDR3 consists of 15 residues. The V and J ends lost 0 bases and 4 bases respectively, with 15 bases between them. CDR3 DNA, as far as it was read: TGCAGTGCTAGAGATAATCTCAGGGGTGGCTATGGC. Translating it yields CSARDNLRGGYG. The full-length CDR3 reads as CSARDNLRGGYGYTF.

On this clone itself: With the read ending 3 residues before the CDR3 end, the germline J gene is used to fill in that end. The genes are TRBV19 and TRBJ2-2; TRBD2 matches 9 bases. J was trimmed by 5 bases and V by 7 bases; bases with no gene match: 8. This CDR3 contains 15 residues. CDR1 and CDR2 (germline): LNHDA, SQIVND (reference sequence). CDR3 DNA, as far as it was read: TGTGCCAGTAATTCCCTAGCGGGAAGTACCGGGGAG. Its translation: CASNSLAGSTGE. The entire CDR3 is CASNSLAGSTGELFF.

Of note for this clone: The observed sequence ends 3 residues before the CDR3 terminus, with the missing tail filled in from the germline J gene. This chain links TRBV20-1 with TRBJ1-5, with a possible D match to TRBD1 (6 bases). The CDR3 contains 14 residues. Germline CDR1 DFQATT, CDR2 SNEGSKA (reference sequence). V lost 4 bases, J lost 3 bases, and 13 bases lay in between. The CDR3 loop is CSATRQATNQPQHF. The sequenced part of the CDR3 DNA is TGCAGTGCTACAAGACAGGCCACCAATCAGCCC.

Note on this clone: Read data end 3 residues before the CDR3 end; the end is taken from the germline J gene. The V and J genes are TRBV30 and TRBJ1-5; weak D call: TRBD1 (6 bases). CDR3 length equals 16 residues. V was shortened by 3 bases and J by 2 bases, with 17 bases between the two germline ends. Per the germline V gene, CDR1 is GTSNPN and CDR2 is SVGIG (reference sequence). The CDR3 is CAWRGGGGGGNQPQHF. The covered CDR3 bases are TGTGCCTGGAGAGGCGGTGGGGGGGGCGGCAATCAGCCC.

The CDR3 region is CASSPGQGSYEQYF. The CDR3 bases that were read are TGTGCCAGCAGCCCAGGACAGGGTTCCTACGAG. The genes are TRBV11-3 and TRBJ2-7; 8 bases align to TRBD1. The CDR3 end falls 3 residues outside the read, so it is completed with the germline J gene. The CDR3 has 14 amino acids. The J segment lost 1 base and the V segment lost 5 bases, leaving 4 bases of the junction unmatched. Germline assignment: CDR1 SGHNT and CDR2 YENEEA.

To note about this clone: The read ends 3 residues early relative to the CDR3; the germline J gene fills the gap. The chain recombines TRBV7-9 with TRBJ2-1; 8 nucleotides align to TRBD1. CDR3 length equals 15 residues. Germline CDR1 reads SEHNR; CDR2 reads FQNEAQ (reference sequence). J was trimmed by 7 bases and V by 5 bases; bases with no gene match: 10. CDR3 DNA (partial): TGTGCCAGCAGCCCAAGAGGACAGGGTAGGAATGAG. Protein sequence: CASSPRGQGRNE. The complete CDR3 protein is CASSPRGQGRNEQFF.

As concerns this clone: The sequence runs out 3 residues before the end of the CDR3; the remainder is reconstructed from the germline J gene. The chain combines TRBV4-1 with TRBJ2-5; TRBD1 might be the D (5 bases). Trimming stripped 4 bases from V and 4 bases from J, with 13 bases between. This CDR3 has 14 residues. Germline CDR1 MGHRA, CDR2 YSYEKL. The CDR3 bases that were read are TGCGCCAGCAGCCTAGGGGTTTCAGGAGAGACC. This gives the protein CASSLGVSGET. The full CDR3 is CASSLGVSGETQYF.

Concerning this clone: The read falls 3 residues short of the CDR3 end, and the missing part is taken from the germline J gene. This chain connects TRBV6-1 to TRBJ2-1, with TRBD2 as a possible D gene (7 bases). The V and J ends lost 4 bases and 8 bases respectively, with 18 bases between them. From germline, CDR1 is MNHNS and CDR2 SASEGT. The CDR3 is 15 amino acids. CDR3 DNA (partial): TGTGCCAGCAGTGTACGGCGGGGGCCCCAGGATGAG. This gives the protein CASSVRRGPQDE. From start to end, the CDR3 is CASSVRRGPQDEQFF.

About this clone itself: From the germline J gene comes the end of the CDR3, since the read stops 3 residues before it. This chain uses TRBV5-5 with TRBJ1-1; D not resolved. There are 14 residues in the CDR3. CDR1 and CDR2 from the germline V gene are SGHKS and YYEKEE (reference sequence). The V end lost 0 bases, the J end lost 1 base, and 7 bases lay between the germline ends. CDR3 bases read: TGTGCCAGCAGCTTGGGGACTGCGAACACTGAA. Its protein product is CASSLGTANTE. Given in full, the CDR3 is CASSLGTANTEAFF.

CDR3 bases read: TGTGCCAGCAGCCAAAACCGACAGTTT. It codes for CASSQNRQF. The CDR3, in full, reads CASSQNRQFAFF. V usage is TRBV14 and J usage is TRBJ1-1; maybe TRBD1 (5 bases). The read finishes 3 residues shy of the CDR3 end, and the germline J gene is used to complete it. The CDR3 has 12 amino acids. From germline, CDR1 is SGHDN and CDR2 FVKESK.

In the case of this clone: The read comes to an end 3 residues before the CDR3 does, leaving the germline J gene to fill in the end. This rearrangement joins TRBV7-9 to TRBJ2-3, with a weak D call TRBD2 (6 bases). The V and J ends lost 1 base and 0 bases respectively, with 8 bases between them. The V gene's germline CDR1 is SEHNR and CDR2 FQNEAQ (reference sequence). The CDR3 covers 15 residues. This chain's CDR3 is CASSLDGGSTDTQYF. CDR3 bases read: TGTGCCAGCAGCTTAGACGGGGGAAGCACAGATACG.

On this clone itself: The sequenced fragment ends 3 residues before the CDR3 boundary, so the rest is inferred from the germline J gene. V and J are TRBV19 and TRBJ1-2; 8 bases fit TRBD1. The trim removed 6 bases at V and 0 bases at J, leaving 6 bases unmatched. Germline V gene sequence: CDR1 LNHDA, CDR2 SQIVND (reference sequence). The CDR3 length is 15 residues. The CDR3 DNA, read in part, is TGTGCCAGTAGGGTGGACAGGGCCTCTAACTATGGC. This encodes CASRVDRASNYG. In full, the CDR3 is CASRVDRASNYGYTF.

CDR3 region: CAWSRTQGRYNEQFF. The sequenced CDR3 bases are TGTGCCTGGAGTAGGACTCAAGGGCGGTACAATGAG. The rearrangement uses TRBV30 and TRBJ2-1, with a tentative D call TRBD2 (5 bases). The CDR3 extends 3 residues past the end of the read, so its final part is completed from the germline J gene. CDR1 GTSNPN and CDR2 SVGIG come from the germline V gene (reference sequence). V was shortened by 2 bases and J by 4 bases, with 15 bases between the two germline ends. The CDR3 spans 15 residues.

With respect to this clone: The DNA ends 3 residues before the CDR3 does, and the rest of the CDR3 is filled in from the germline J gene. The chain has TRBV20-1 and TRBJ1-1, with 8 bases identical to TRBD1. With 3 bases clipped from V and 6 bases from J, the junction kept 12 bases outside the gene matches. This CDR3 contains 15 residues. Germline V gene lookup returns CDR1 DFQATT and CDR2 SNEGSKA (reference sequence). CDR3 DNA, as far as it was read: TGCAGTGCTAGTTGGACAGGGACGAAGTTAGCTGAA. This codes for CSASWTGTKLAE. From start to end, the CDR3 is CSASWTGTKLAEAFF.

As to this clone: From the germline J gene comes the end of the CDR3, since the read stops 3 residues before it. The chain joins TRBV6-2 or TRBV6-3 to TRBJ1-5; possibly TRBD1 for D (6 bases). Per the germline V gene, CDR1 is MNHEY and CDR2 is SVGEGT. CDR3 length: 15 residues. Trimming stripped 5 bases from V and 3 bases from J, with 14 bases between. The CDR3 reads CASSPGDISNQPQHF. The sequenced part of the CDR3 DNA is TGTGCCAGCAGTCCCGGGGACATATCCAATCAGCCC.

The CDR3 sequence: CASSDAGIGTDTQYF. The DNA read from the CDR3 is TGTGCCAGCAGTGACGCAGGGATAGGGACAGATACG. The rearrangement uses TRBV6-4 and TRBJ2-3; possible D gene TRBD1, 5 bases. The read is 3 residues too short to cover the CDR3 end, so that end is filled in from the germline J gene. This CDR3 region has 15 residues. Germline values: CDR1 MRHNA, CDR2 SNTAGT. V lost 2 bases and J lost 3, with 12 bases in between.

Points on this clone: The read finishes 3 residues shy of the CDR3 end, and the germline J gene is used to complete it. The chain couples TRBV30 to TRBJ1-5; 7 bases are shared with TRBD1. The CDR3 totals 13 residues. V lost 3 bases, J lost 5 bases, and 4 bases stayed unmatched. CDR1 GTSNPN and CDR2 SVGIG come from the germline V gene (reference sequence). CDR3 DNA, as far as it was read: TGTGCCTGGAGCCAGGGGGACGATCAGCCC. Translated: CAWSQGDDQP. The whole CDR3 protein reads CAWSQGDDQPQHF.

As concerns this clone: The read gets to within 3 residues of the CDR3 end, and the germline J gene fills in the rest. The chain has TRBV20-1 and TRBJ2-2; 8 nucleotides line up with TRBD2. The CDR3 sequence is 14 residues long. CDR1 and CDR2 (germline): DFQATT, SNEGSKA (reference sequence). V was clipped by 5 bases and J by 4 bases; unmatched bases: 6. CDR3 DNA (partial): TGCAGTGCTCTCGGGACTAGGGGCACCGGGGAG. Protein sequence: CSALGTRGTGE. In full, the CDR3 is CSALGTRGTGELFF.

Regarding this clone: The read is 3 residues too short to cover the CDR3 end, so that end is filled in from the germline J gene. The chain recombines TRBV20-1 with TRBJ2-3; D is possibly TRBD2 (5 bases). The CDR3 spans 16 residues. V lost 0 bases, J lost 2 bases, and 15 bases lay in between. CDR1 is DFQATT, CDR2 SNEGSKA, per germline (reference sequence). CDR3: CSARDSLRVVTDTQYF. The part of the CDR3 DNA that was read is TGCAGTGCTAGAGATAGCTTGCGGGTCGTCACAGATACG.

A word on this clone: The read ends 3 residues shy of where the CDR3 ends; the end is completed using the germline J gene. This chain connects TRBV28 to TRBJ2-3; 12 bases align to TRBD1. This CDR3 contains 15 residues. Germline V gives CDR1 MDHEN, CDR2 SYDVKM. This chain's CDR3 is CASSVTGQGARTQYF. The covered CDR3 bases are TGTGCCAGCAGTGTAACGGGACAGGGGGCTAGAACG.

As to this clone: With the read ending 3 residues before the CDR3 end, the germline J gene is used to fill in that end. The rearrangement links TRBV19 to TRBJ1-4, with TRBD1 as a possible D gene (5 bases). Trimming removed 2 bases from V and 3 bases from J, with 10 bases in between. Germline CDR1 reads LNHDA; CDR2 reads SQIVND (reference sequence). This CDR3 has 15 residues. CDR3 region: CASSIRRGSNEKLFF. CDR3 DNA, as far as it was read: TGTGCCAGTAGTATAAGGAGGGGATCTAATGAAAAA.

Notes on this clone: Read data end 3 residues before the CDR3 end; the end is taken from the germline J gene. The chain employs TRBV19 and TRBJ2-2, with D possibly matching TRBD2 (6 bases). V was shortened by 5 bases and J by 0 bases, with 10 bases between the two germline ends. This CDR3 has 15 amino acids. Germline CDR1 LNHDA, CDR2 SQIVND (reference sequence). The CDR3 reads CASSSAGSNTGELFF. Incomplete CDR3 DNA: TGTGCCAGTAGTTCCGCGGGGTCGAACACCGGGGAG.

As for this clone: The CDR3 goes on 3 residues after the read ends, and that part is filled in from the germline J gene. The J gene is TRBJ2-3, the V gene TRBV2; 12 bases fit TRBD2. This CDR3 is 19 amino acids long. CDR1 is SNHLY and CDR2 is FYNNEI in the germline V gene. The ends lost 5 bases at V and 0 bases at J; junction bases unmatched: 12. CDR3 protein: CASSSSLAGGVPSTDTQYF. The covered CDR3 bases are TGTGCCAGCAGTTCTTCCCTAGCGGGGGGGGTCCCTAGCACAGATACG. The full variable domain, with the rest looked up from reference TRBV2 and TRBJ2-3, is EPEVTQTPSHQVTQMGQEVILRCVPISNHLYFYWYRQILGQKVEFLVSFYNNEISEKSEIFDDQFSVERPDGSNFTLKIRSTKLEDSAMYFCASSSSLAGGVPSTDTQYFGPGTRLTVL.

The sequenced CDR3 bases are TGTGCCATCAAGCAAGCAGGACAAAACACCGGGGAG. It is translated as CAIKQAGQNTGE. From start to end, the CDR3 is CAIKQAGQNTGELFF. The gene calls are TRBV10-3 and TRBJ2-2, with a possible D match to TRBD1 (5 bases). From the germline J gene comes the end of the CDR3, since the read stops 3 residues before it. CDR3 size: 15 residues. The germline V gene encodes CDR1 ENHRY and CDR2 SYGVKD. The V gene lost 7 bases and the J gene lost 2 bases, with 14 bases spanning the gap.